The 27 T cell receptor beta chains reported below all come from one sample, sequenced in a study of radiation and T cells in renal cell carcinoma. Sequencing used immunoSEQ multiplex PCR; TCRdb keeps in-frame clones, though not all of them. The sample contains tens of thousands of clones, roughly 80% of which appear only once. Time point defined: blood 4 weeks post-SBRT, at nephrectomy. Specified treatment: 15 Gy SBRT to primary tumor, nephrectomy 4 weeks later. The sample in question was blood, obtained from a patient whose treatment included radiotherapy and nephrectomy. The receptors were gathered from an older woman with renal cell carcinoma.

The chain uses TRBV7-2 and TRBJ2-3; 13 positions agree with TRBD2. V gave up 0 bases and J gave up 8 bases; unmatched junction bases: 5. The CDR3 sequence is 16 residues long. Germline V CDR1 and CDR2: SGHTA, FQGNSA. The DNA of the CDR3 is TGTGCCAGCAGCTTAGCCGTGGGACTAGCGGGATCTACGCAGTATTTT. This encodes CASSLAVGLAGSTQYF.

This chain's CDR3 is CSVESQWTEAFF. CDR3 sequence (DNA): TGCAGCGTTGAATCGCAGTGGACTGAAGCTTTCTTT. The rearrangement joins TRBV29-1 to TRBJ1-1, with D hard to call. The V end lost 2 bases, the J end lost 5 bases, and 9 bases lay between the germline ends. The germline V gene encodes CDR1 SQVTM and CDR2 ANQGSEA. This CDR3 is built from 12 residues.

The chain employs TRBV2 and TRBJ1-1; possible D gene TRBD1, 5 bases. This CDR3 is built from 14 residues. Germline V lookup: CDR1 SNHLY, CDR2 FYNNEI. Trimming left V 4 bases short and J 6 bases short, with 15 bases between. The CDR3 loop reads CASSVGPGVAEAFF. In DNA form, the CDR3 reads TGTGCCAGCAGTGTAGGCCCGGGGGTTGCTGAAGCTTTCTTT.

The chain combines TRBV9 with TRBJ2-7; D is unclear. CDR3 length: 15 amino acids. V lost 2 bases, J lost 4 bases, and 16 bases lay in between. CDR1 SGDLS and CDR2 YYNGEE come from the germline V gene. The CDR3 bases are TGTGCCAGCAGCGTTGCGCCTACAGAGTCGTACGAGCAGTACTTC. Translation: CASSVAPTESYEQYF.

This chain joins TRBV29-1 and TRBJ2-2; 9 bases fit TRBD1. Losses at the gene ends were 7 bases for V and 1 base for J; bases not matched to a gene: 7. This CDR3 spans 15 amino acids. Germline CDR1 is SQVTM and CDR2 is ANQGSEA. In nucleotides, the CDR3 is TGCAGCGCTGTACAGGGGGCTTGGAACACCGGGGAGCTGTTTTTT. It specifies CSAVQGAWNTGELFF.

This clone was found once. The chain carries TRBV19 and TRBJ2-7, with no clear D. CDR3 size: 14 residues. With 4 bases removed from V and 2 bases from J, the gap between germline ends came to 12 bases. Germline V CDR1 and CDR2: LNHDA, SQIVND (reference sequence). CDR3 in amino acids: CASSKGTPAYEQYF. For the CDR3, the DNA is TGTGCCAGTAGTAAAGGCACCCCCGCCTACGAGCAGTACTTC.

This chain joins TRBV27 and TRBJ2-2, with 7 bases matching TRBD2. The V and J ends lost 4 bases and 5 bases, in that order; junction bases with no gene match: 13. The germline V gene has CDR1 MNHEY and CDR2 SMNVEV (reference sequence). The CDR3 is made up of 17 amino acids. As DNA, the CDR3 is TGTGCCAGCAGTTCCCCAGTAACGGCGGGAGTTACCGGGGAGCTGTTTTTT. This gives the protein CASSSPVTAGVTGELFF.

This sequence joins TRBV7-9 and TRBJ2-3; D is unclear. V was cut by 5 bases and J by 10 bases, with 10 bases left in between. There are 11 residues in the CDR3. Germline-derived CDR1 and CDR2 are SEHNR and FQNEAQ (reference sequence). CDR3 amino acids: CASSLLGPQYF. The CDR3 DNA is TGTGCCAGCAGCCTGTTAGGTCCGCAGTATTTT.

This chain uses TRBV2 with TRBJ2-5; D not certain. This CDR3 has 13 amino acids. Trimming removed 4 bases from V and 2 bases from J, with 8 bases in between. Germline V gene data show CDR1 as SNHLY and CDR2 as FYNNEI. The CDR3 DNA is TGTGCCAGCAGTGTGACACCACAAGAGACCCAGTACTTC. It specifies CASSVTPQETQYF. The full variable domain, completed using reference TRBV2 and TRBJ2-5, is EPEVTQTPSHQVTQMGQEVILRCVPISNHLYFYWYRQILGQKVEFLVSFYNNEISEKSEIFDDQFSVERPDGSNFTLKIRSTKLEDSAMYFCASSVTPQETQYFGPGTRLLVL.

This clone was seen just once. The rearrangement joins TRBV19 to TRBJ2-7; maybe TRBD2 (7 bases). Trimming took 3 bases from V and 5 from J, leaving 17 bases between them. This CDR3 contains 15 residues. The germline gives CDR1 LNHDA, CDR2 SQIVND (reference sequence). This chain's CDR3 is CASSIKGGLTHEQYF. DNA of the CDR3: TGTGCCAGTAGTATCAAGGGGGGGCTCACCCACGAGCAGTACTTC.

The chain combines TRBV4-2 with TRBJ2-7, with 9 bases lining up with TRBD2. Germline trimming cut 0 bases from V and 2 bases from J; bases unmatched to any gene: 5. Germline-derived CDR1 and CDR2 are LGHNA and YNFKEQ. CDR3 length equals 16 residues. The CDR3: CASSQELAGTAYEQYF. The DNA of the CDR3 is TGTGCCAGCAGCCAAGAGCTAGCGGGAACCGCCTACGAGCAGTACTTC.

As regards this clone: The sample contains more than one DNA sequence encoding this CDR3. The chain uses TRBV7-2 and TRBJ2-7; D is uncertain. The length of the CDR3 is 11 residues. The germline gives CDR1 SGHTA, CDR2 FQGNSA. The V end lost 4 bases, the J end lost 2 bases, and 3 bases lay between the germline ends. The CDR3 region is CASSSTYEQYF. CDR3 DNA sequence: TGTGCCAGCAGCTCGACCTACGAGCAGTACTTC. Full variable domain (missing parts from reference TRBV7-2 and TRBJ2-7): GAGVSQSPSNKVTEKGKDVELRCDPISGHTALYWYRQSLGQGLEFLIYFQGNSAPDKSGLPSDRFSAERTGGSVSTLTIQRTQQEDSAVYLCASSSTYEQYFGPGTRLTVT.

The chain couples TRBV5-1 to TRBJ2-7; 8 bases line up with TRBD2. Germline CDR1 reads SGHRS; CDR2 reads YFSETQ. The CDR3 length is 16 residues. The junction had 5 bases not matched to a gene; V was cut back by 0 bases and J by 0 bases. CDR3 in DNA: TGCGCCAGCAGCTTGGACGGGGGGGCAACCTCCTACGAGCAGTACTTC. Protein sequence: CASSLDGGATSYEQYF.

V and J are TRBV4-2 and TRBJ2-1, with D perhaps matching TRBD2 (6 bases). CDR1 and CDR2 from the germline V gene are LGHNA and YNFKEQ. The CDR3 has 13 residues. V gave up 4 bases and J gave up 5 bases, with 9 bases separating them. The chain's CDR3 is CASSPPGDNEQFF. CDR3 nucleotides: TGTGCCAGCAGCCCCCCGGGGGACAATGAGCAGTTCTTC.

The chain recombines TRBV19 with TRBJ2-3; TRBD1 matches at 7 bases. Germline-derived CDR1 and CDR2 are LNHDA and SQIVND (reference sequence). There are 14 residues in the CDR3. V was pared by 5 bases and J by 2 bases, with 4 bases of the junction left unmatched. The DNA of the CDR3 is TGTGCCAGTAGTCTAGGGACAGCCACAGATACGCAGTATTTT. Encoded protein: CASSLGTATDTQYF.

The CDR3 DNA reads TGTGCCAGCTCCCCTACGGAGTACTCAGACTATGGCTACACCTTC. Its protein product is CASSPTEYSDYGYTF. This chain joins TRBV18 and TRBJ1-2; D remains unclear. V lost 6 bases to trimming and J lost 3 bases, with 17 bases between them. The CDR3 contains 15 residues. Per germline, CDR1 KGHSH and CDR2 LQKENI.

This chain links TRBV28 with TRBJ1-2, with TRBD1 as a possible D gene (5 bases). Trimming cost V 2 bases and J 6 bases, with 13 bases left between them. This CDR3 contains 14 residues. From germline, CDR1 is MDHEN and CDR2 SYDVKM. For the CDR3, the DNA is TGTGCCAGCAGTTTACGCAGCAGGGACCATGGCTACACCTTC. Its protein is CASSLRSRDHGYTF.

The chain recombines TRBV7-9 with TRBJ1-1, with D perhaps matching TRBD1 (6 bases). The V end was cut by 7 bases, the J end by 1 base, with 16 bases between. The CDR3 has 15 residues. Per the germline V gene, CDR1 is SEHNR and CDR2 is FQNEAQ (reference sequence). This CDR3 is CASKLTGAPNTEAFF. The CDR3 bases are TGTGCCAGCAAACTGACAGGAGCTCCGAACACTGAAGCTTTCTTT.

CDR3: CATLSASGRKMNTGELFF. CDR3 in DNA: TGTGCCACCTTATCCGCGAGCGGGAGGAAAATGAACACCGGGGAGCTGTTTTTT. The chain carries TRBV19 and TRBJ2-2, with 9 bases aligning to TRBD2. Trimming cost V 10 bases and J 1 base; bases outside gene matches: 16. The CDR3 has 18 amino acids. CDR1 and CDR2 from the germline V gene are LNHDA and SQIVND (reference sequence).

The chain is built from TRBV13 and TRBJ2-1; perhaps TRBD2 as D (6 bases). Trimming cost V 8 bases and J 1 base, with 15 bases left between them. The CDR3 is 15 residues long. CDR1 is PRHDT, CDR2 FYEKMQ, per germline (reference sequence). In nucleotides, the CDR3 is TGTGCCAGCCGCCTGTTGGGGGGTTCCTACAATGAGCAGTTCTTC. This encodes CASRLLGGSYNEQFF.

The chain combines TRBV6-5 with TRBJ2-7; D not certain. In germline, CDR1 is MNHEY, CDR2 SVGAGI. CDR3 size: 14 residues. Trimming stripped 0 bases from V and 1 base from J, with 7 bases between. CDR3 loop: CASSYSTPSYEQYF. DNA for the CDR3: TGTGCCAGCAGTTACTCGACACCATCCTACGAGCAGTACTTC.

The CDR3 here is CASSRGAGTGDTQYF. CDR3 coding DNA: TGTGCCAGCAGCCGAGGGGCAGGGACAGGAGATACGCAGTATTTT. The rearrangement uses TRBV7-3 and TRBJ2-3, with TRBD1 matching over 8 bases. V lost 5 bases to trimming and J lost 5 bases; unmatched junction nucleotides: 9. CDR1 and CDR2 from the germline V gene are SGHTA and FQGTGA. The CDR3 contains 15 residues.

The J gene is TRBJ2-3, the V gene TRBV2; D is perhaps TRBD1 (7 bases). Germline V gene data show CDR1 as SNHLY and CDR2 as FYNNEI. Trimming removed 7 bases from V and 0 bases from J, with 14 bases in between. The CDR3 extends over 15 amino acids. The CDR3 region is CASTLRGTSTDTQYF. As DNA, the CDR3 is TGTGCCAGCACCCTCAGGGGGACTAGCACAGATACGCAGTATTTT.

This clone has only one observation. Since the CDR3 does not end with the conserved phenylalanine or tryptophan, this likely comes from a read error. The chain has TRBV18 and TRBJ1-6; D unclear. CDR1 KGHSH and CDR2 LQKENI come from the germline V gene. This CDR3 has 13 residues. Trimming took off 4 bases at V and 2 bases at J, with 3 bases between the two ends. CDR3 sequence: CASSLTYNSPLHL. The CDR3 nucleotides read TGTGCCAGCTCACTGACCTATAATTCACCCCTCCACCTT.

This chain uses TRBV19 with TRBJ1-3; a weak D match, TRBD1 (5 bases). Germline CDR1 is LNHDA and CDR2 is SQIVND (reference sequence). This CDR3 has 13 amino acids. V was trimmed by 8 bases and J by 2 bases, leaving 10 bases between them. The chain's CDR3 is CASADSPGNTIYF. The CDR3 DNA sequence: TGTGCCAGTGCTGACAGTCCTGGAAACACCATATATTTT.

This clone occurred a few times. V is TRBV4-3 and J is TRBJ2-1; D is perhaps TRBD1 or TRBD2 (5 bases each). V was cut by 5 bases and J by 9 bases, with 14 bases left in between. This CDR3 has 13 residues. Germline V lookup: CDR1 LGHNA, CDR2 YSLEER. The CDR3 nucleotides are TGCGCCAGCAGCTCCCTAGGGACCGTTGAGCAGTTCTTC. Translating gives CASSSLGTVEQFF.

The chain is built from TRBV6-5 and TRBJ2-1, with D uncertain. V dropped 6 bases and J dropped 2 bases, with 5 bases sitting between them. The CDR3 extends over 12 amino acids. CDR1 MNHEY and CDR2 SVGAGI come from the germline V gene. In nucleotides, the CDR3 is TGTGCCAGCAGGGGTACCTACAATGAGCAGTTCTTC. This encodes CASRGTYNEQFF.